The present TCR beta chain was sequenced within a study of blood T cell repertoires in COVID-19. Turning to the study itself: Specimens from acute and convalescent COVID-19 originated in the United States, Italy and Spain. Sample material is recorded as cDNA or gDNA derived from T cells, B-cell-depleted T cells, or PBMCs.

In the original processing: Reference gene primer amplification in the assay estimated nucleated cell counts. Profiling relied on immunoSEQ multiplex PCR, and the TCRdb table lists in-frame clones only, not all of them. The DNA was the basis for D and trimming; V, J and clone size are from that table. The table lists around 260,000 clones, around 87% of them singletons, with roughly 1.6% in the top ten. V dropped 3 bases and J dropped 6 bases, with 8 bases sitting between them. Germline V CDR1 and CDR2: LGHDT, YNNKEL (reference sequence). The CDR3 contains 13 residues. Material: peripheral blood. This receptor was taken from a woman in her forties who had recovered from COVID-19. The chain carries TRBV3-1 (or the pseudogene TRBV3-2) and TRBJ2-2; tentative D call: TRBD1 (5 bases). This chain's CDR3 is CASSHRDPGELFF. CDR3 nucleotides: TGTGCCAGCAGCCACAGGGATCCCGGGGAGCTGTTTTTT.